This T cell receptor beta chain was captured by sequencing in a study of control samples from healthy donors and cancer patients. Sequencing used immunoSEQ multiplex PCR; TCRdb keeps in-frame clones, though not all of them. The sample yields about 170,000 clones, approximately 86% seen once. The germline V gene has CDR1 SGHTA and CDR2 FQGNSA. V was trimmed by 4 bases and J by 1 base, leaving 9 bases between them. This CDR3 contains 14 residues. This TCR was recovered from a woman under 40 in good health. The source material was blood. V is TRBV7-2 and J is TRBJ2-3, with no clear D. The CDR3 protein is CASSWNGRTDTQYF. The CDR3 DNA follows: TGTGCCAGCAGCTGGAACGGACGCACAGATACGCAGTATTTT.